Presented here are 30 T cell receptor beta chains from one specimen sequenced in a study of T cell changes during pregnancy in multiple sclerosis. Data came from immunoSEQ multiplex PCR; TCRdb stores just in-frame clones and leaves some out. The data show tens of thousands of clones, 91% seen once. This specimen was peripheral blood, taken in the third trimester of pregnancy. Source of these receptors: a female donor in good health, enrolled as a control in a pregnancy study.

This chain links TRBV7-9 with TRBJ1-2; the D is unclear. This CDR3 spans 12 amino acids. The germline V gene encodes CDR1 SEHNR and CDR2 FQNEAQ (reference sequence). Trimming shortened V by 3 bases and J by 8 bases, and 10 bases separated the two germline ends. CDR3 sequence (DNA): TGTGCCAGCAGCTTTGACAATCGGGGCTACACCTTC. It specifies CASSFDNRGYTF.

This CDR3 is CASSLWGLGLAGVPEQYF. CDR3 coding DNA: TGTGCCAGCAGTTTATGGGGGTTGGGACTAGCGGGAGTTCCCGAGCAGTACTTC. The chain has TRBV28 and TRBJ2-7; the match to TRBD2 covers 14 bases. V was clipped by 0 bases and J by 6 bases; unmatched bases: 10. This CDR3 spans 18 amino acids. Germline assignment: CDR1 MDHEN and CDR2 SYDVKM.

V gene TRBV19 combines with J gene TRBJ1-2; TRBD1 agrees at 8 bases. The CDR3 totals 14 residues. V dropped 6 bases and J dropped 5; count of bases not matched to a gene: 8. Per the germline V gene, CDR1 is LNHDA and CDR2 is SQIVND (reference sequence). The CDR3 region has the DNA TGTGCCAGTAGCTCGGACAGGGTAGATTATGGCTACACCTTC. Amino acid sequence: CASSSDRVDYGYTF.

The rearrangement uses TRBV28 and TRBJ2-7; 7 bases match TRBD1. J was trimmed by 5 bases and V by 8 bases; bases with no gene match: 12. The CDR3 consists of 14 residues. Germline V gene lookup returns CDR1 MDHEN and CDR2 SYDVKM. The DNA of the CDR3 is TGTGCCAGCGCCCAGGGGGACGGCTTCGACGAGCAGTACTTC. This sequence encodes CASAQGDGFDEQYF.

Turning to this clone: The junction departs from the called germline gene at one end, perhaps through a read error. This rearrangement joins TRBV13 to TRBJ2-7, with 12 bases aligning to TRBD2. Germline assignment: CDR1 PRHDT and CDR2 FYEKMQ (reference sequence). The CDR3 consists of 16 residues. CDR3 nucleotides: TGTGCCAGCAGATCTAGCGGGAGGGCCGGGGCCTACGAGCAGCACTTC. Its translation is CASRSSGRAGAYEQHF.

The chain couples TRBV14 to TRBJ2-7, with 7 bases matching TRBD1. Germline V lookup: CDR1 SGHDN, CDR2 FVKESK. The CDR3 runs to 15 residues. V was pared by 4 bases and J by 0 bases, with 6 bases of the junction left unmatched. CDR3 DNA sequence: TGTGCCAGCAGCCGTCAGGGGGAGAGCTCCTACGAGCAGTACTTC. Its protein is CASSRQGESSYEQYF.

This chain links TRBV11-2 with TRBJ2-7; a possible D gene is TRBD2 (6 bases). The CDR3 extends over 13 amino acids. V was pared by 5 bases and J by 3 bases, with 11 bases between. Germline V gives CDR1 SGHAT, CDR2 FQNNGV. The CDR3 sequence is CASSGIAVYEQYF. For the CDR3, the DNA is TGTGCCAGCAGCGGTATAGCGGTCTACGAGCAGTACTTC.

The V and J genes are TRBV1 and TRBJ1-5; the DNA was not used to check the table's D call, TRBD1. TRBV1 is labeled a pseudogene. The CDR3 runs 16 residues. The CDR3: CTSRTDRENPNQPQHF. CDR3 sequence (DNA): TGCACCAGCAGAACCGACAGGGAGAACCCGAATCAGCCCCAGCATTTT.

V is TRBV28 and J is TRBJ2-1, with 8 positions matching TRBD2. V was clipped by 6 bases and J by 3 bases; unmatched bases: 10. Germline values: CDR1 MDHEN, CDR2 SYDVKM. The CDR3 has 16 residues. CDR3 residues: CASSDSWTSSYNEQFF. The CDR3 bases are TGTGCCAGCAGCGATTCTTGGACTAGCAGCTACAATGAGCAGTTCTTC.

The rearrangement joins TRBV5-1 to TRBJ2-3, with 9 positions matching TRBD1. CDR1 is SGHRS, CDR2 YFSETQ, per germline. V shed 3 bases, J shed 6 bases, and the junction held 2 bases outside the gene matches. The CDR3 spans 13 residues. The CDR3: CASSSGTGDTQYF. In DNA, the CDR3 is TGCGCCAGCAGCTCCGGGACAGGGGATACGCAGTATTTT.

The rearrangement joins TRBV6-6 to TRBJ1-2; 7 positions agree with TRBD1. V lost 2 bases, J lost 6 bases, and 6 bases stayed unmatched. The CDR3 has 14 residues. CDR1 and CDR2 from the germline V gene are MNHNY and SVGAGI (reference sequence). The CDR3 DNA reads TGTGCCAGCAGTTACCAAACAGGGGATCATGGCTACACCTTC. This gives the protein CASSYQTGDHGYTF.

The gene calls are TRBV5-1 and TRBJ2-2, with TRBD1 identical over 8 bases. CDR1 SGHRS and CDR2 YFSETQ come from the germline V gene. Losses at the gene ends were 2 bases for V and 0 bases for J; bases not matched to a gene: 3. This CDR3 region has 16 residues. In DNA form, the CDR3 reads TGCGCCAGCAGCTTTGGACAGGGTACGAACACCGGGGAGCTGTTTTTT. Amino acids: CASSFGQGTNTGELFF.

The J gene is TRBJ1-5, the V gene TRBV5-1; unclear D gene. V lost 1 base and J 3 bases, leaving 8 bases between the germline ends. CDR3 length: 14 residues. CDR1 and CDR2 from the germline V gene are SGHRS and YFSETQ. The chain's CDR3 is CASSLNPDNQPQHF. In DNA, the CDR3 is TGCGCCAGCAGCTTGAATCCAGACAATCAGCCCCAGCATTTT.

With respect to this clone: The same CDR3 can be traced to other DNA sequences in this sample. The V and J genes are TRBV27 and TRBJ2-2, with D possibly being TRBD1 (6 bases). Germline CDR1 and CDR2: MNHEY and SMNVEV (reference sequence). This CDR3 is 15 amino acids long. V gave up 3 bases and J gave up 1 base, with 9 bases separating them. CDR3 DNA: TGTGCCAGCAGTTTCTCGACAGGGAACACCGGGGAGCTGTTTTTT. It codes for CASSFSTGNTGELFF.

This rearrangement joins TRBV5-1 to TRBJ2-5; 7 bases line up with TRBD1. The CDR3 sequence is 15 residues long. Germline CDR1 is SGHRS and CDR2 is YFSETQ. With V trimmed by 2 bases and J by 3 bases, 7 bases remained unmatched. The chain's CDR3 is CASSFTRGKEETQYF. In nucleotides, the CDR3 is TGCGCCAGCAGCTTCACCAGGGGGAAGGAAGAGACCCAGTACTTC.

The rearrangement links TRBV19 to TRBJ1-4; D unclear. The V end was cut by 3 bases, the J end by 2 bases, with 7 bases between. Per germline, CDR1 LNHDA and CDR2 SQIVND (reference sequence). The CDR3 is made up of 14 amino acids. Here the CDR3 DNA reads TGTGCCAGTAGTATTGTGGCTACTAATGAAAAACTGTTTTTT. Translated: CASSIVATNEKLFF.

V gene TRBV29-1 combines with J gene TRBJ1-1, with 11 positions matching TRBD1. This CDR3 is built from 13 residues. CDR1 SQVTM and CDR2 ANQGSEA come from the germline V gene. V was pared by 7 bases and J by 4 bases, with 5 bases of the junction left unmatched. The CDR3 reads CSARTGGFTEAFF. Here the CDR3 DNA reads TGCAGCGCTAGGACAGGGGGCTTCACTGAAGCTTTCTTT.

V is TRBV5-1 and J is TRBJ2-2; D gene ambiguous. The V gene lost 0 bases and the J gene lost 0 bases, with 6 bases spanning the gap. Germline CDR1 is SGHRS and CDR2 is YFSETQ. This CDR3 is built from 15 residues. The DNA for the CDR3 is TGCGCCAGCAGCTTGGTTCAGACGAACACCGGGGAGCTGTTTTTT. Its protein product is CASSLVQTNTGELFF.

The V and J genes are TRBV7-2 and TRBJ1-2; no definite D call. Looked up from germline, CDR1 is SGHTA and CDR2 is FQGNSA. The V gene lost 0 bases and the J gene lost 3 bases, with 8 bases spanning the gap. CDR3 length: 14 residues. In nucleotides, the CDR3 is TGTGCCAGCAGCTTAGCTCCTCAGGACTATGGCTACACCTTC. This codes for CASSLAPQDYGYTF.

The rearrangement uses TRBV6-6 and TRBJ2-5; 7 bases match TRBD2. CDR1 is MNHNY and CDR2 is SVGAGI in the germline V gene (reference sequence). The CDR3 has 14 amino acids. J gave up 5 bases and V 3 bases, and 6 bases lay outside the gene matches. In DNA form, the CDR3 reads TGTGCCAGCAGTTATCCGGGGGAGGGGGAGACCCAGTACTTC. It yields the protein CASSYPGEGETQYF.

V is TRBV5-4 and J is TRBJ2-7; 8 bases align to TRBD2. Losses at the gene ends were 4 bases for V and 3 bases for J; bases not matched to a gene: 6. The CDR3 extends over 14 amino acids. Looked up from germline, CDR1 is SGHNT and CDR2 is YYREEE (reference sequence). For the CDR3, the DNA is TGTGCCAGCAGCGGAAGGGGGACTAGCTACGAGCAGTACTTC. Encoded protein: CASSGRGTSYEQYF.

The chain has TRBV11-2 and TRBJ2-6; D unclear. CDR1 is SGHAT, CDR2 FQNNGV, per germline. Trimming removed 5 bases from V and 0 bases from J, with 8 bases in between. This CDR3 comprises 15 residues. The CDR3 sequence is CASSPFYSGANVLTF. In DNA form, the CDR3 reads TGTGCCAGCAGCCCCTTTTACTCTGGGGCCAACGTCCTGACTTTC.

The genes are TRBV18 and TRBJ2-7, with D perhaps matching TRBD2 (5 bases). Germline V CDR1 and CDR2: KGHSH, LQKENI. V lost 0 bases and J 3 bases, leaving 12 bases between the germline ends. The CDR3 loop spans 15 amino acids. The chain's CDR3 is CASSPPNRAGYEQYF. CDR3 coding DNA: TGTGCCAGCTCACCACCGAATAGGGCGGGCTACGAGCAGTACTTC.

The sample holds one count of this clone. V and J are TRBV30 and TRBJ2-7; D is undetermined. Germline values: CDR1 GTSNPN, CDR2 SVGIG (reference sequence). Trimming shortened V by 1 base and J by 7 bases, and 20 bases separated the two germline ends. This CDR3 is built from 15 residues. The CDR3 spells CAWSAPVLTIWEQYF. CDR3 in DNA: TGTGCCTGGAGTGCCCCGGTCTTAACCATATGGGAGCAGTACTTC.

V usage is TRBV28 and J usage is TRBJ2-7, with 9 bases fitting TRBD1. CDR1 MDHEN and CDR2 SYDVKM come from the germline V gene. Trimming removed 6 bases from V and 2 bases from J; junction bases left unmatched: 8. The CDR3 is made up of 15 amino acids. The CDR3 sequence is CASSSTGGRAYEQYF. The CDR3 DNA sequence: TGTGCCAGCAGCTCCACAGGGGGCAGAGCCTACGAGCAGTACTTC.

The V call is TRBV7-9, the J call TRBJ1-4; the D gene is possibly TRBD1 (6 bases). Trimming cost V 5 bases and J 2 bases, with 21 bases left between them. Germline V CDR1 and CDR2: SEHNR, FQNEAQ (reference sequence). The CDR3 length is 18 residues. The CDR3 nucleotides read TGTGCCAGCAGCCCAAATGCCGGGGTTAGGGGGACTAATGAAAAACTGTTTTTT. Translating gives CASSPNAGVRGTNEKLFF.

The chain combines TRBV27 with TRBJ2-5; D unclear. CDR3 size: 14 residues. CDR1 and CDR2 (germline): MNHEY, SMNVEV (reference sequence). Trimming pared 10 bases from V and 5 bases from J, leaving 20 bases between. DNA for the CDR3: TGTGCCACCTGGAGTGCTGGCAAGGCGGAGACCCAGTACTTC. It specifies CATWSAGKAETQYF.

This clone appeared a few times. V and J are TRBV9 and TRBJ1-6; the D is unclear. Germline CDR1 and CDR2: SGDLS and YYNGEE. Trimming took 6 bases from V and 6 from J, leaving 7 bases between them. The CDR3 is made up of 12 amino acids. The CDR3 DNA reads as TGTGCCAGCAACTCACCTAATTCACCCCTCCACTTT. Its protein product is CASNSPNSPLHF.

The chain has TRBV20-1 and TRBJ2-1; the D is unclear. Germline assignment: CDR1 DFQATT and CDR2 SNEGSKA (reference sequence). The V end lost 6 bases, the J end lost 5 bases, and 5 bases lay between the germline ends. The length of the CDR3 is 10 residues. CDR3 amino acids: CSAVDNEQFF. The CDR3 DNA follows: TGCAGTGCGGTAGACAATGAGCAGTTCTTC.

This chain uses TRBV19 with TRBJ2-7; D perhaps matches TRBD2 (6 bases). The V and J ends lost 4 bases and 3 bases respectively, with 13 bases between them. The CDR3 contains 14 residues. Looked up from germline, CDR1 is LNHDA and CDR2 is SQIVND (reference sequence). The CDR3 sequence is CASSNPGERYEQYF. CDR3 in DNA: TGTGCCAGTAGTAACCCGGGGGAGCGCTACGAGCAGTACTTC. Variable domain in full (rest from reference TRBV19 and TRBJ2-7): DGGITQSPKYLFRKEGQNVTLSCEQNLNHDAMYWYRQDPGQGLRLIYYSQIVNDFQKGDIAEGYSVSREKKESFPLTVTSAQKNPTAFYLCASSNPGERYEQYFGPGTRLTVT.